One sample yielded the 26 T cell receptor beta chains listed below, sequenced in a study of blood T cell repertoires in COVID-19 (dated by TCRdb to the early 2020s). The protocol used for the library was the immunoSEQ multiplex PCR assay. Entries here come from immuneACCESS through TCRdb and include only in-frame sequences with V and J called. Some clones fail to appear in such tables; in the studies checked, an unresolved V gene covers under half of the shortfall, and the cause of the remainder is unknown. In all, the sample holds under 350,000 clones, and around 85% of those were seen once. Around 4% of the sample rests with the top ten. Sequenced input: PBMCs or T cells enriched from blood (not recorded which). These receptors were taken from a woman in her 40s with acute COVID-19.

The chain combines TRBV28 with TRBJ1-4; D is possibly TRBD1 (6 bases). The length of the CDR3 is 18 residues. V lost 1 base to trimming and J lost 0 bases, with 15 bases between them. CDR1 and CDR2 from the germline V gene are MDHEN and SYDVKM. This CDR3 reads CASSLFPHRDTTNEKLFF. In nucleotides, the CDR3 is TGTGCCAGCAGTTTATTTCCCCACAGGGACACAACTAATGAAAAACTGTTTTTT.

The chain joins TRBV7-3 to TRBJ1-2; TRBD1 agrees at 10 bases. CDR3 length: 15 residues. From germline, CDR1 is SGHTA and CDR2 FQGTGA. J lost 6 bases, V lost 5 bases, and 9 bases had no gene match. CDR3 region: CASSRDRGREDGYTF. The DNA of the CDR3 is TGTGCCAGCAGCCGAGACAGGGGGCGCGAGGATGGCTACACCTTC.

The chain employs TRBV2 and TRBJ2-7, with 14 bases matching TRBD2. There are 15 residues in the CDR3. Losses at the gene ends were 6 bases for V and 5 bases for J; bases not matched to a gene: 6. Germline V lookup: CDR1 SNHLY, CDR2 FYNNEI. The CDR3: CASSQTSGRVHEQYF. CDR3 DNA: TGTGCCAGCAGCCAGACTAGCGGGAGGGTCCACGAGCAGTACTTC.

Note on this clone: The identical CDR3 is also encoded by other nucleotide sequences in the sample. This chain links TRBV25-1 with TRBJ1-3; TRBD1 is a possible D gene (6 bases). The V and J ends lost 8 bases and 0 bases respectively, with 20 bases between them. From germline, CDR1 is MGHDK and CDR2 SYGVNS. The length of the CDR3 is 17 residues. The CDR3 DNA is TGTGCCAGCCGGGGAGGGGGTCTGGGCCTCTCTGGAAACACCATATATTTT. Translated, it gives CASRGGGLGLSGNTIYF.

Comments on this clone: The junction departs from the called germline gene at one end, perhaps through a read error. V usage is TRBV28 and J usage is TRBJ1-4, with unresolved D. Germline values: CDR1 MDHEN, CDR2 SYDVKM. The CDR3 is made up of 16 amino acids. The CDR3 sequence is CASSLYPAEVNEKLFF. The CDR3 DNA sequence: TGTGCCAGCAGCTTATATCCGGCAGAGGTTAATGAAAAACTGTTTTTT.

This clone appeared once. J is TRBJ2-1 and V is TRBV5-1; D gene ambiguous. With 0 bases removed from V and 4 bases from J, the gap between germline ends came to 5 bases. This CDR3 is built from 13 residues. Germline V lookup: CDR1 SGHRS, CDR2 YFSETQ. CDR3 protein: CASSLATYNEQFF. The CDR3 DNA sequence: TGCGCCAGCAGCTTGGCCACATACAATGAGCAGTTCTTC.

This chain links TRBV7-2 with TRBJ1-1; perhaps TRBD1 as D (6 bases). V lost 5 bases and J 2 bases, leaving 12 bases between the germline ends. The CDR3 loop spans 14 amino acids. Germline CDR1 reads SGHTA; CDR2 reads FQGNSA. This CDR3 is CASSPRGGNTEAFF. In DNA, the CDR3 is TGTGCCAGCAGCCCTAGGGGGGGAAACACTGAAGCTTTCTTT.

This sequence joins TRBV10-3 and TRBJ1-6; D is possibly TRBD1 (6 bases). V dropped 10 bases and J dropped 7 bases, with 17 bases sitting between them. The germline V gene encodes CDR1 ENHRY and CDR2 SYGVKD. This CDR3 has 14 residues. The CDR3 loop is CATRPGQENSPLHF. For the CDR3, the DNA is TGTGCCACCCGACCGGGACAAGAAAATTCACCCCTCCACTTT.

The chain couples TRBV6-5 to TRBJ1-3; D is undetermined. The germline V gene has CDR1 MNHEY and CDR2 SVGAGI. The CDR3 runs to 15 residues. The CDR3 DNA follows: TGTGTCCTGAGAACGGGAACTTCTCCTGGAAACACCATATATTTT. It is translated as CVLRTGTSPGNTIYF.

The chain recombines TRBV5-1 with TRBJ2-1; tentative D call: TRBD2 (6 bases). The CDR3 loop spans 16 amino acids. Per the germline V gene, CDR1 is SGHRS and CDR2 is YFSETQ. V was cut by 4 bases and J by 0 bases, with 14 bases left in between. The CDR3 protein is CASSPGAGTSYNEQFF. DNA for the CDR3: TGCGCCAGCAGCCCCGGGGCGGGGACCTCCTACAATGAGCAGTTCTTC.

This sequence joins TRBV3-1 (or the pseudogene TRBV3-2) and TRBJ2-7; D is undetermined. The germline V gene has CDR1 LGHDT and CDR2 YNNKEL (reference sequence). V dropped 2 bases and J dropped 0 bases, with 17 bases sitting between them. The CDR3 extends over 17 amino acids. CDR3 loop: CASSQKFAVLSSYEQYF. The CDR3 bases are TGTGCCAGCAGCCAAAAATTCGCGGTTTTGAGCTCCTACGAGCAGTACTTC.

This clone showed up just once. The gene calls are TRBV28 and TRBJ1-4; 8 bases map to TRBD1. Germline trimming cut 0 bases from V and 7 bases from J; bases unmatched to any gene: 4. In germline, CDR1 is MDHEN, CDR2 SYDVKM. The CDR3 spans 15 residues. CDR3 sequence reads: CASSLWDRVPEKLFF. For the CDR3, the DNA is TGTGCCAGCAGTTTATGGGACAGGGTCCCTGAAAAACTGTTTTTT.

This clone was seen just once. J is TRBJ2-1 and V is TRBV11-2, with TRBD1 as a possible D gene (6 bases). The germline CDR1 and CDR2 sequences are SGHAT and FQNNGV. The length of the CDR3 is 14 residues. Trimming removed 6 bases at V and 10 bases at J, with 19 bases between. Here the CDR3 reads CASSRQVLTGEQFF. The CDR3 DNA sequence: TGTGCCAGCAGTAGACAGGTCCTAACTGGGGAGCAGTTCTTC.

This chain joins TRBV19 and TRBJ1-5; 10 bases fit TRBD1. The V gene's germline CDR1 is LNHDA and CDR2 SQIVND (reference sequence). The CDR3 totals 15 residues. With V trimmed by 10 bases and J by 2 bases, 8 bases remained unmatched. Here the CDR3 reads CATAWGTGGNQPQHF. In nucleotides, the CDR3 is TGTGCCACGGCCTGGGGGACAGGGGGCAATCAGCCCCAGCATTTT.

The chain carries TRBV10-3 and TRBJ2-1, with TRBD2 matching over 8 bases. V lost 11 bases to trimming and J lost 9 bases; unmatched junction nucleotides: 12. CDR3 length: 13 residues. The V gene's germline CDR1 is ENHRY and CDR2 SYGVKD. CDR3 nucleotides: TGTGCCGCTCAACCTGGGGGACTAGGTGAGCAGTTCTTC. Translation: CAAQPGGLGEQFF.

The chain employs TRBV3-1 (or the pseudogene TRBV3-2) and TRBJ2-6; TRBD1 matches at 8 bases. In germline, CDR1 is LGHDT, CDR2 YNNKEL (reference sequence). Losses at the gene ends were 6 bases for V and 4 bases for J; bases not matched to a gene: 8. The CDR3 length is 16 residues. The CDR3 spells CASRPGQGKGANVLTF. Written as DNA, the CDR3 is TGTGCCAGCAGACCCGGACAGGGCAAAGGGGCCAACGTCCTGACTTTC.

This chain's CDR3 is CASSLRAGGSTDTQYF. In nucleotides, the CDR3 is TGCGCCAGCAGCTTGAGGGCAGGGGGCAGCACAGATACGCAGTATTTT. The chain employs TRBV5-1 and TRBJ2-3, with 8 bases matching TRBD1. The CDR3 loop spans 16 amino acids. V was pared by 1 base and J by 0 bases, with 4 bases of the junction left unmatched. The germline CDR1 and CDR2 sequences are SGHRS and YFSETQ.

The chain joins TRBV19 to TRBJ2-7, with TRBD1 matching 9 bases. Germline CDR1 LNHDA, CDR2 SQIVND (reference sequence). CDR3 length: 16 residues. V gave up 6 bases and J gave up 5 bases; unmatched junction bases: 14. This chain's CDR3 is CASRRTPGQGIHEQYF. The CDR3 nucleotides are TGTGCCAGTAGAAGGACCCCGGGACAGGGTATCCACGAGCAGTACTTC.

This rearrangement joins TRBV5-1 to TRBJ2-4, with 16 bases that match TRBD2. V dropped 2 bases and J dropped 1; count of bases not matched to a gene: 15. This CDR3 has 22 amino acids. Germline V gene data show CDR1 as SGHRS and CDR2 as YFSETQ. The CDR3 bases are TGCGCCAGCAGCTTAGCGACTTCCTCGGGACTAGCGGGAGGGGTGGCCAAAAACATTCAGTACTTC. Encoded protein: CASSLATSSGLAGGVAKNIQYF. The whole variable domain, filled in from reference TRBV5-1 and TRBJ2-4, reads KAGVTQTPRYLIKTRGQQVTLSCSPISGHRSVSWYQQTPGQGLQFLFEYFSETQRNKGNFPGRFSGRQFSNSRSEMNVSTLELGDSALYLCASSLATSSGLAGGVAKNIQYFGAGTRLSVL.

The CDR3 bases are TGTGCCAGCAGTTTAGGGACTAGCGGCTTTAAGGAGCAGTATTTT. It yields the protein CASSLGTSGFKEQYF. The genes are TRBV28 and TRBJ2-3, with TRBD2 matching over 11 bases. Germline loops: CDR1 MDHEN, CDR2 SYDVKM. Trimming took 2 bases from V and 11 from J; bases not matched to a gene: 9. The CDR3 is made up of 15 amino acids.

This clone was seen a handful of times. The CDR3 nucleotides read TGTGCCACCAGCAGAGCCCTCGGGCCAGGGTGGTTTGACAATGAGCAGTTCTTC. Protein product: CATSRALGPGWFDNEQFF. The chain is built from TRBV15 and TRBJ2-1, with TRBD1 as a possible D gene (5 bases). Trimming cost V 1 base and J 5 bases, with 21 bases left between them. This CDR3 is built from 18 residues. CDR1 and CDR2 from the germline V gene are LNHNV and YYDKDF (reference sequence).

The V call is TRBV28, the J call TRBJ2-7, with 8 bases fitting TRBD2. The germline V gene has CDR1 MDHEN and CDR2 SYDVKM. This CDR3 has 15 amino acids. V was clipped by 5 bases and J by 0 bases; unmatched bases: 6. Written as DNA, the CDR3 is TGTGCCAGCAGTCAGACTAGCGCCTACTCCTACGAGCAGTACTTC. It yields the protein CASSQTSAYSYEQYF.

The chain uses TRBV11-2 and TRBJ1-4; D possibly corresponds to TRBD1 (5 bases). Germline-derived CDR1 and CDR2 are SGHAT and FQNNGV. V lost 1 base and J 0 bases, leaving 12 bases between the germline ends. This CDR3 comprises 17 residues. The CDR3 region is CASSLGGGGPTNEKLFF. The DNA for the CDR3 is TGTGCCAGCAGCTTAGGGGGCGGGGGACCAACTAATGAAAAACTGTTTTTT.

V gene TRBV6-5 combines with J gene TRBJ1-3; 9 bases line up with TRBD1. Per the germline V gene, CDR1 is MNHEY and CDR2 is SVGAGI. The V segment lost 4 bases and the J segment 7 bases; nucleotides outside the gene matches: 2. There are 13 residues in the CDR3. The CDR3 spells CASSWDRDNTIYF. CDR3 bases: TGTGCCAGCAGTTGGGACAGGGATAACACCATATATTTT.

In its sample, this clone was seen once. The chain uses TRBV7-9 and TRBJ2-1; the D is unclear. Germline lookup yields CDR1 SEHNR and CDR2 FQNEAQ (reference sequence). The V and J ends lost 2 bases and 8 bases respectively, with 4 bases between them. This CDR3 spans 11 amino acids. This CDR3 reads CASSLIDEQFF. In DNA, the CDR3 is TGTGCCAGCAGCTTAATCGATGAGCAGTTCTTC. Drawing the rest from reference TRBV7-9 and TRBJ2-1, the complete variable domain is DTGVSQNPRHKITKRGQNVTFRCDPISEHNRLYWYRQTLGQGPEFLTYFQNEAQLEKSRLLSDRFSAERPKGSFSTLEIQRTEQGDSAMYLCASSLIDEQFFGPGTRLTVL.

This CDR3 is CASSYLPGQGTPGANVLTF. The CDR3 nucleotides read TGCGCCAGCAGCTACTTACCGGGACAGGGGACCCCTGGGGCCAACGTCCTGACTTTC. The V and J genes are TRBV5-1 and TRBJ2-6; TRBD1 aligns across 10 bases. There are 19 residues in the CDR3. V dropped 3 bases and J dropped 2; count of bases not matched to a gene: 11. Germline-derived CDR1 and CDR2 are SGHRS and YFSETQ.